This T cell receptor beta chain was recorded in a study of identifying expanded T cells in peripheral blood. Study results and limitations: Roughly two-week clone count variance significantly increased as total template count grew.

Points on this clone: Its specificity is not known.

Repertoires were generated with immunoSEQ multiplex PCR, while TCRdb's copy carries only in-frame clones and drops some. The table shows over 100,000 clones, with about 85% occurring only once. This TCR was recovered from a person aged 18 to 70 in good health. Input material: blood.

The CDR3 loop reads CASSFLGANALGGETQYF. CDR3 bases: TGTGCCAGCAGTTTTTTAGGGGCCAATGCCCTAGGGGGGGAGACCCAGTACTTC. The chain recombines TRBV28 with TRBJ2-5; D might be TRBD1 or TRBD2, each matching 6 bases. Germline-derived CDR1 and CDR2 are MDHEN and SYDVKM. V was shortened by 3 bases and J by 5 bases, with 25 bases between the two germline ends. This CDR3 has 18 amino acids.